The sequence of this T cell receptor beta chain was determined in a study of cytomegalovirus exposure and HLA in healthy donors. PCR involved 60 Vbeta and 13 Jbeta primers. Clones were sequenced by immunoSEQ multiplex PCR, and TCRdb holds only the in-frame ones, with some missing. The table records 150,000 to 250,000 clones, 60% to 85% of them present only once. Of note for this clone: Its antigen remains unknown.

Broader study findings: A later analysis showed HLA-associated TCR beta chains outstripping equally common others in clonal expansion. A prior analysis recorded that most TCR beta V segments were productive about 87% or about 30% of the time. Reported results showed that the classifier diagnosed cytomegalovirus status with high specificity and sensitivity.

Germline CDR1 MNHEY, CDR2 SMNVEV (reference sequence). J was trimmed by 5 bases and V by 2 bases; bases with no gene match: 10. This CDR3 has 16 amino acids. The V call is TRBV27, the J call TRBJ2-5, with TRBD2 identical over 8 bases. Material for sequencing was PBMCs. The TCR originated in a girl between 5 and 17 years old in good health and CMV-seropositive. The CDR3 spells CASSLDGSAGVETQYF. The DNA of the CDR3 is TGTGCCAGCAGTTTAGACGGATCAGCGGGGGTTGAGACCCAGTACTTC.